This TCR beta chain comes out of a study of shared clonotypes between healthy human individuals. Naive CD8 cells comprised CD45RO-negative, CCR7-positively selected cells, excluding terminally differentiated effector memory CD45RA+ cells. TCRdb's table, derived via immunoSEQ multiplex PCR, lists solely in-frame clones and lacks some. The table includes 1.5 million to 2.5 million clones, approximately 95% detected once. Germline CDR1 SGHDN, CDR2 FVKESK. CDR3 length: 14 residues. V lost 0 bases to trimming and J lost 9 bases, with 12 bases between them. The chain employs TRBV14 and TRBJ2-1, with D perhaps matching TRBD1 (5 bases). The clonotype originates from a man in his late teens or twenties in good health. Specimen: naive CD8+ T cells sorted from blood. DNA of the CDR3: TGTGCCAGCAGCCAAGATCTAGGGGCACTTGAGCAGTTCTTC. Its protein is CASSQDLGALEQFF. The variable domain in full, with the rest retrieved from reference TRBV14 and TRBJ2-1, is EAGVTQFPSHSVIEKGQTVTLRCDPISGHDNLYWYRRVMGKEIKFLLHFVKESKQDESGMPNNRFLAERTGGTYSTLKVQPAELEDSGVYFCASSQDLGALEQFFGPGTRLTVL.